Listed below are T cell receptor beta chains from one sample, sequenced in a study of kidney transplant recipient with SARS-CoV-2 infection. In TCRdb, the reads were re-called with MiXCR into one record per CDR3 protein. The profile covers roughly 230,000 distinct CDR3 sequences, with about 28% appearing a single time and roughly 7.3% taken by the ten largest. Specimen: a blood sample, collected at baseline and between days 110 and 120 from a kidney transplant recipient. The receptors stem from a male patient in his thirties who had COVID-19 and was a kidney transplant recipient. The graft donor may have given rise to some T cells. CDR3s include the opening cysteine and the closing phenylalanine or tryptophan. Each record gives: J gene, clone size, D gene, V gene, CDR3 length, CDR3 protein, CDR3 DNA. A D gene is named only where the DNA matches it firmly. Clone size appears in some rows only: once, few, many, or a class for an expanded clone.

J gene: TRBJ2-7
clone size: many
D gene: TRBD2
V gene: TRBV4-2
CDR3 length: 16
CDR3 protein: CASSQDQLAGAYEQYF
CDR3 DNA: TGTGCCAGCAGCCAAGATCAGCTAGCGGGGGCCTACGAGCAGTACTTC

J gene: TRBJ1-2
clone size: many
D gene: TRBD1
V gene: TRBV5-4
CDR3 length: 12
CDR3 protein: CASSLVGDRDAF
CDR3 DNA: TGTGCCAGCAGCTTGGTCGGCGACAGGGATGCCTTC

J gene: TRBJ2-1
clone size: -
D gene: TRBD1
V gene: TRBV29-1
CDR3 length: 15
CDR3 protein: CSVKRQGTSYNEQFF
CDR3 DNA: TGCAGCGTTAAGAGACAGGGGACTTCCTACAATGAGCAGTTCTTC

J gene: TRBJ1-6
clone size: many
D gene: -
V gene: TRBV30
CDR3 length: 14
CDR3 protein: CAWSSKRYNSPLHF
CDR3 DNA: TGTGCCTGGAGCTCAAAGAGATATAATTCACCCCTCCACTTT

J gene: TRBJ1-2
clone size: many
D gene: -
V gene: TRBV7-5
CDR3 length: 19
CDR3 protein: CISVPERWSEVGKTYGYTF
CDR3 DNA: -

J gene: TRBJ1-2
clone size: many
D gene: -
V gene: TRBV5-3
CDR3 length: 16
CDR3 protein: CARPSAVVRKTYGYTF
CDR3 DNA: TGTGCCAGACCGAGTGCAGTGGTGAGAAAGACCTATGGCTACACCTTC

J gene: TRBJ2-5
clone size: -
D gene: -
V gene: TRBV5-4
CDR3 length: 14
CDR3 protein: CASSTFDRRETQYF
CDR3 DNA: TGTGCCAGCAGCACCTTTGACAGGCGGGAGACCCAGTACTTC

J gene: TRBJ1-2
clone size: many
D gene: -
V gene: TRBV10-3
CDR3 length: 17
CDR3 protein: CAISEGTSPKPQKGYTF
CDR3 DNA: TGTGCCATCAGTGAGGGTACATCACCGAAGCCCCAGAAGGGCTACACCTTC

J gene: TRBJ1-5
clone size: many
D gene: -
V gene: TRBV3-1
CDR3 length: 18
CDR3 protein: CASSQDLGLLPSHQPQHF
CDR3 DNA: TGTGCCAGCAGCCAAGATCTAGGTCTGCTTCCCAGCCATCAGCCCCAGCATTTT

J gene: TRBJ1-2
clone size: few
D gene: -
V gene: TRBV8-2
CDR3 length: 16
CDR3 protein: CGSCRNDSRKTYGYTF
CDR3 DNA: TGTGGCAGTTGTCGGAATGATAGCCGAAAGACCTATGGCTACACCTTC

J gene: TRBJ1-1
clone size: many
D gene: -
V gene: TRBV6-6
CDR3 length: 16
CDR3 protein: CASTLAGEGGLKPAFF
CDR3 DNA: TGTGCCAGCACCCTGGCAGGGGAAGGTGGATTAAAACCAGCTTTCTTT

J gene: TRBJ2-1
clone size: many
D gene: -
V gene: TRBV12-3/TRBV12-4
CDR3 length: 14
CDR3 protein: CASGDGISYNEQFF
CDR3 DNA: TGTGCCAGCGGAGACGGTATTTCCTACAATGAGCAGTTCTTC

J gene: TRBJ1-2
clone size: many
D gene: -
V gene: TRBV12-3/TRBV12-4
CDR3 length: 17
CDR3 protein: CASSNLVTAGKTYGYTF
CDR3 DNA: TGTGCCAGCAGTAACTTAGTCACAGCAGGAAAGACCTATGGCTACACCTTC

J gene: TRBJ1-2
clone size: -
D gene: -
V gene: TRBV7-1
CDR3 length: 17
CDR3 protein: CASSITSHEGKTYGYTF
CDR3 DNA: TGTGCCAGCAGCATAACGTCTCACGAGGGAAAGACCTATGGCTACACCTTC

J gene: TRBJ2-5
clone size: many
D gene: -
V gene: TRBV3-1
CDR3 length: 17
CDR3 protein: CASSLNRPISFSETQYF
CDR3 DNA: TGTGCCAGCAGCTTAAATCGTCCCATTTCTTTCTCTGAGACCCAGTACTTC

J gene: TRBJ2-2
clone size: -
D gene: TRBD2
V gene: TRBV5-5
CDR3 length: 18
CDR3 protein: CASRMRLAGARNTGELFF
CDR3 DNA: TGTGCCAGCAGGATGCGGCTAGCGGGAGCTCGCAACACCGGGGAGCTGTTTTTT

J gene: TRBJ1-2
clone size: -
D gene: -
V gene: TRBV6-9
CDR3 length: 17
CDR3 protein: CASSKSMPYGKTYGCTF
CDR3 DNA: TGTGCCAGCAGTAAGTCCATGCCTTACGGAAAGACCTATGGCTGCACCTTC

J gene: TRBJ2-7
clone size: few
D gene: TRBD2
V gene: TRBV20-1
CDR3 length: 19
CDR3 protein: CSAPTGPLAGVGLSYEQYF
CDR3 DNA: TGCAGTGCCCCGACAGGGCCTCTAGCGGGAGTCGGTCTATCCTACGAGCAGTACTTC

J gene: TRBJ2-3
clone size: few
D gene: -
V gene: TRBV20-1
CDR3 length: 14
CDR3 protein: CSARDPQRADTQYF
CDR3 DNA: TGCAGTGCTAGAGATCCTCAGAGGGCAGATACGCAGTATTTT

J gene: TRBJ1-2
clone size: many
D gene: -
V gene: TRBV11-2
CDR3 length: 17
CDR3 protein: CASSILVTSRKTYGYTF
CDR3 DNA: TGTGCCAGCAGCATCCTGGTAACAAGCAGAAAGACCTATGGCTACACCTTC

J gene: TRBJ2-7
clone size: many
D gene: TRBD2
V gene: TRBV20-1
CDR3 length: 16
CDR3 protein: CSAKTFSGASSYEQYF
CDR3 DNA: TGCAGTGCTAAAACTTTTAGCGGGGCCAGCTCCTACGAGCAGTACTTC

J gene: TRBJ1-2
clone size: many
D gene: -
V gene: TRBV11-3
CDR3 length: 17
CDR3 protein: CASSSCYDLGKTYGYTF
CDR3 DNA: TGTGCCAGCAGCTCCTGCTACGATCTCGGAAAGACCTATGGCTACACCTTC

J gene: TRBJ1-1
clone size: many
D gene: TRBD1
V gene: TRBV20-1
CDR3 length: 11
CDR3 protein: CSALDRGQAFF
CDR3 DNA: TGCAGTGCTTTAGACAGGGGACAAGCTTTCTTT

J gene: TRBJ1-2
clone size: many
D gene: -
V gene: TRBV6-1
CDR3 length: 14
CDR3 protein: CASSEAGVNYGYTF
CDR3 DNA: TGTGCCAGCAGTGAAGCGGGGGTTAACTATGGCTACACCTTC

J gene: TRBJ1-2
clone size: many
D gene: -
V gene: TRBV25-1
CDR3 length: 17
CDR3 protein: CASSDAGELGKTYGYTF
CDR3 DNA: TGTGCCAGCAGTGATGCTGGAGAACTGGGAAAGACCTATGGCTACACCTTC

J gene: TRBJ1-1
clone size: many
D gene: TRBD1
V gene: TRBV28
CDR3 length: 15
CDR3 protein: CASSSNRGGDTEAFF
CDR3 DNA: TGTGCCAGCAGTTCTAACAGGGGAGGGGACACTGAAGCTTTCTTT

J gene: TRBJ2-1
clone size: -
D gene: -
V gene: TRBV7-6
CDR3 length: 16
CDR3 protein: CASSLAPSIGHHEQFF
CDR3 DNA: TGTGCCAGCAGCTTAGCGCCATCGATTGGCCACCATGAGCAGTTCTTC

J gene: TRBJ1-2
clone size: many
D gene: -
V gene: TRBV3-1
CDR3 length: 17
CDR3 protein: CASSARCTLRKTYGYTF
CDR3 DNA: TGTGCCAGCAGCGCGCGGTGCACCCTTCGAAAGACCTATGGCTACACCTTC

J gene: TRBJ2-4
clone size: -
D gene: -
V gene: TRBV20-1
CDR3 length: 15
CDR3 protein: CSARDSGWAQNIQYF
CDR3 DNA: TGCAGTGCTAGAGATTCCGGTTGGGCACAAAACATTCAGTACTTC

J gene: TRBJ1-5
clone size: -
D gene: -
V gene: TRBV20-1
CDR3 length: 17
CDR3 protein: CSAPREGSPYSNQPQHF
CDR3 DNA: TGCAGTGCTCCCAGGGAGGGATCCCCTTATAGCAATCAGCCCCAGCATTTT

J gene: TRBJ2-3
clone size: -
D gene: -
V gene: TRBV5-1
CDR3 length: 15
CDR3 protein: CASSLGGRGTDTQYF
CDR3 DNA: TGCGCCAGCAGCTTGGGAGGACGCGGCACAGATACGCAGTATTTT

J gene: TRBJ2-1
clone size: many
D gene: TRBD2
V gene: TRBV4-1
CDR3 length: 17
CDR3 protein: CASSQAKTSGGYNEQFF
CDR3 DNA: TGCGCCAGCAGCCAAGCTAAAACTAGCGGTGGGTACAATGAGCAGTTCTTC

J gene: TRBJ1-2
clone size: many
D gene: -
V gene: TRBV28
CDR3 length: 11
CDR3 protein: CASRTGNGYTF
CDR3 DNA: TGTGCCAGCAGGACGGGGAATGGCTACACCTTC

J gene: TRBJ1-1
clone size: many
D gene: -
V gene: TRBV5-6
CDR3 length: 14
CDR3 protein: CASSLGEDTTEAFF
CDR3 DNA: TGTGCCAGCAGCTTAGGGGAGGACACGACTGAAGCTTTCTTT

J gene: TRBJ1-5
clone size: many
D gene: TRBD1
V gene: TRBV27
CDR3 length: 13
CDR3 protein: CASSFGGQGPQHF
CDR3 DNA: TGTGCCAGCAGTTTCGGAGGACAGGGGCCCCAGCATTTT

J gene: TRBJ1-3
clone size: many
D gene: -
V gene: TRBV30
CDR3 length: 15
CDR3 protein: CAWSGAVSSGNTIYF
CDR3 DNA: TGTGCCTGGAGTGGGGCGGTTTCCTCTGGAAACACCATATATTTT

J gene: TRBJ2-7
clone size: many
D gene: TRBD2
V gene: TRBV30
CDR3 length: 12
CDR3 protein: CARGGASYEQYF
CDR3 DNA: TGTGCCCGCGGGGGGGCGTCCTACGAGCAGTACTTC

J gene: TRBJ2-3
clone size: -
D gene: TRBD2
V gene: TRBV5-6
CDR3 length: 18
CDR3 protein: CASSSIRLAGGLADTQYF
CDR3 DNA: TGTGCCAGCAGCTCGATTAGGCTAGCGGGAGGGCTTGCAGATACGCAGTATTTT

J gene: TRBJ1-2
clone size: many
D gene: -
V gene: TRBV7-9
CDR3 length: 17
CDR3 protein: CASSRHRYHGKTYGYTF
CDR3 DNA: TGTGCCAGCAGCAGACATCGATACCATGGAAAGACCTATGGCTACACCTTC

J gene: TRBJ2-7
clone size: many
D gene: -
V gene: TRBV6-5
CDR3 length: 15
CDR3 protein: CASRMTTDTGDEQYF
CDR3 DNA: TGTGCCAGCAGAATGACAACGGACACCGGTGACGAGCAGTACTTC

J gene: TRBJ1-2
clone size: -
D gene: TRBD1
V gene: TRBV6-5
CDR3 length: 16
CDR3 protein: CASTQAETGSDYGYTF
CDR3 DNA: TGTGCCAGCACCCAGGCCGAGACAGGGTCTGACTATGGCTACACCTTC

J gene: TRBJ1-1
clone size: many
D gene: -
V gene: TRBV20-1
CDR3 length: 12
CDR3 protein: CSATTRGTEAFF
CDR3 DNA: TGCAGTGCTACCACCAGGGGCACTGAAGCTTTCTTT

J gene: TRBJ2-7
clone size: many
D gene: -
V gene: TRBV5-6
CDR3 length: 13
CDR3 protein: CASSRFSSYEQYF
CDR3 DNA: TGTGCCAGCTCCAGGTTTAGCTCCTACGAGCAGTACTTC

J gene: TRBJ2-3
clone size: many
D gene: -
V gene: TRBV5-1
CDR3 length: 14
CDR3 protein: CASSLAGIMDTQYF
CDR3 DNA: TGCGCCAGCAGCTTGGCAGGCATAATGGATACGCAGTATTTT

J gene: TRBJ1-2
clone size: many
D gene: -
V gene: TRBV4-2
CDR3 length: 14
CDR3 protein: CASSHTGLFDGYTF
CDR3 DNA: TGTGCCAGCAGCCACACCGGTTTATTTGATGGCTACACCTTC

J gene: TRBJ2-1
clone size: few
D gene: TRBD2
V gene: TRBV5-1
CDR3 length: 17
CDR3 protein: CASSRGTSGFSYNEQFF
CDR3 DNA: TGCGCCAGCAGCCGCGGGACTAGCGGCTTCTCCTACAATGAGCAGTTCTTC

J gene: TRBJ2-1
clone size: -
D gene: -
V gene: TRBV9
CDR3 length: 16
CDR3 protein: CASSVGGDGSYNEQFF
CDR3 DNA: TGTGCCAGCAGCGTAGGGGGAGATGGCTCCTACAATGAGCAGTTCTTC

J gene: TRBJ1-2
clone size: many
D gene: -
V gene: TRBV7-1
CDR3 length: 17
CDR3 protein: CASSFSYHEGKTYGYTF
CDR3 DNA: TGTGCCAGCAGCTTCTCATATCACGAGGGAAAGACCTATGGCTACACCTTC

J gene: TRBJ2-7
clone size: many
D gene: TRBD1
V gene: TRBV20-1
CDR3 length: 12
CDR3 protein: CSASQGDREQYF
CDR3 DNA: TGCAGTGCTAGTCAGGGGGACCGCGAGCAGTACTTC

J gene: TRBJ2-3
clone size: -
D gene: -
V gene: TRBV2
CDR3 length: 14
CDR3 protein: CASTVTASTDTQYF
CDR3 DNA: TGTGCCAGCACTGTTACAGCGAGCACAGATACGCAGTATTTT

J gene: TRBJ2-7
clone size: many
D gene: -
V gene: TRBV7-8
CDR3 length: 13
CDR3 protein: CASSLDYFYEQYF
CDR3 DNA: TGTGCCAGCAGCCTCGATTACTTCTACGAGCAGTACTTC

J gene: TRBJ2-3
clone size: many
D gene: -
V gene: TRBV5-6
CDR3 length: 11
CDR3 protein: CASSIRDTQYF
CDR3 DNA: TGTGCCAGCAGCATCAGGGATACGCAGTATTTT

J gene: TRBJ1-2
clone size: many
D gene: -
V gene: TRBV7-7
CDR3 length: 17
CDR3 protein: CASSGTNKCRKTYGYTF
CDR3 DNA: TGTGCCAGCAGCGGCACGAATAAGTGCCGAAAGACCTATGGCTACACCTTC